A selection of T cell receptor beta chains follows, all from one sample in a study of T cell repertoires in cytomegalovirus infection. TCRdb re-called the reads through MiXCR, storing one row per CDR3 protein. This table holds 200,000 to 250,000 distinct CDR3 sequences, roughly an eighth found once. Sequenced: PBMCs. Every receptor here comes from a human donor in good health (CMV status not recorded). Some clones in this sample may be carry-over from other donors' samples. Each CDR3 is given with its conserved first and last residue. The D gene is left open where the match is weak. Expanded clones are given a class, and other clones once, few, many or no size at all.

j_call d_call clone_size v_call cdr3_aa cdr3_nt
TRBJ2-2 NA many TRBV7-2 CASSPRSRLNTGELFF TGTGCCAGCAGCCCACGAAGCAGGTTGAACACCGGGGAGCTGTTTTTT
TRBJ2-7 TRBD1 NA TRBV18 CASSPGRQGNHEQYF TGTGCCAGCTCACCAGGGAGACAGGGTAACCACGAGCAGTACTTC
TRBJ2-7 NA few TRBV25-1 CASSESGDYEQYF TGTGCCAGCAGTGAATCGGGGGACTACGAGCAGTACTTC
TRBJ2-7 NA NA TRBV10-3 CAISEVPGSEQYF TGTGCCATCAGTGAGGTTCCAGGTAGCGAGCAGTACTTC
TRBJ1-2 NA NA TRBV4-3 CASSQGGRDLGGGYTF TGCGCCAGCAGCCAAGGAGGTCGGGACCTCGGCGGTGGCTACACCTTC
TRBJ2-2 NA NA TRBV20-1 CSARDGGSGATGELFF TGCAGTGCTAGAGATGGGGGTAGCGGAGCTACCGGGGAGCTGTTTTTT
TRBJ1-2 TRBD1 many TRBV28 CASSPNGQGLMGYTF TGTGCCAGCAGTCCAAACGGACAGGGGCTTATGGGCTACACCTTC
TRBJ2-3 TRBD1 many TRBV7-2 CASSTDRGWADTQYF TGTGCCAGCAGCACGGACAGGGGATGGGCAGATACGCAGTATTTT
TRBJ2-7 NA many TRBV5-5 CASSLRGTPYEQYF TGTGCCAGCAGCTTGCGGGGCACCCCCTACGAGCAGTACTTC
TRBJ2-1 NA NA TRBV9 CASSVAGADNEQFF TGTGCCAGCAGCGTAGCGGGAGCCGACAATGAGCAGTTCTTC
TRBJ2-3 NA many TRBV7-3 CASSLSHSTDTQYF TGTGCCAGCAGCTTAAGTCACAGCACAGATACGCAGTATTTT
TRBJ2-1 NA many TRBV7-8 CASSHPRGAGINEQFF TGTGCCAGCAGCCACCCCCGGGGTGCAGGGATCAATGAGCAGTTCTTC
TRBJ2-3 NA NA TRBV29-1 CSVLPSGSTDTQYF TGCAGCGTCTTGCCCAGCGGGAGCACAGATACGCAGTATTTT
TRBJ2-7 TRBD1 NA TRBV10-3 CAIRSTLTGSYEQYF TGTGCCATCAGGAGTACCTTGACAGGGTCCTACGAGCAGTACTTC
TRBJ2-5 NA many TRBV6-2/TRBV6-3 CASSHGTLQETQYF TGTGCCAGCAGCCACGGGACTCTCCAAGAGACCCAGTACTTC
TRBJ1-5 NA many TRBV5-5 CASSLAGTGNQPQHF TGTGCCAGCAGCTTGGCGGGAACGGGCAATCAGCCCCAGCATTTT
TRBJ1-5 NA many TRBV7-2 CASSLARGENQPQHF TGTGCCAGCAGCTTAGCGCGAGGGGAGAATCAGCCCCAGCATTTT
TRBJ2-6 NA many TRBV7-2 CASSSHGGSGANVLTF TGTGCCAGCAGCTCCCACGGGGGTTCTGGGGCCAACGTCCTGACTTTC
TRBJ2-3 TRBD2 many TRBV6-2/TRBV6-3 CASSYPGLAGGRASTDTQYF TGTGCCAGCAGTTACCCCGGACTAGCGGGAGGGAGAGCTAGCACAGATACGCAGTATTTT
TRBJ2-5 TRBD1 many TRBV7-2 CASSLQGATGTETQYF TGTGCCAGCAGCTTACAGGGAGCGACAGGGACAGAGACCCAGTACTTC
TRBJ2-5 NA many TRBV7-2 CASSRQLVQETQYF TGTGCCAGCAGCCGGCAACTGGTCCAAGAGACCCAGTACTTC
TRBJ1-5 NA many TRBV19 CASSTIRVISNQPQHF TGTGCCAGTAGTACAATTAGGGTGATAAGCAATCAGCCCCAGCATTTT
TRBJ1-2 NA many TRBV7-2 CASSLSVGINYGYTF TGTGCCAGCAGTTTGAGCGTTGGGATTAACTATGGCTACACCTTC